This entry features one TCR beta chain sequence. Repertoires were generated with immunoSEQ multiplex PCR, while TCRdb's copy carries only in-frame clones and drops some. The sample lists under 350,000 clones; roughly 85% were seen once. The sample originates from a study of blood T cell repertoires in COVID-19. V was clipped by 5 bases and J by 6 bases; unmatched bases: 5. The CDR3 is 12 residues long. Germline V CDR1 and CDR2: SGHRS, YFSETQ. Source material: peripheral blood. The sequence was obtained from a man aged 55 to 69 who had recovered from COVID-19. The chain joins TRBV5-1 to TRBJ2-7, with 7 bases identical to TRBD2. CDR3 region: CASSSTSVEQYF. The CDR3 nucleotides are TGCGCCAGCAGTTCCACTAGCGTCGAGCAGTACTTC.